Following are 19 T cell receptor beta chains from one sample sequenced in a study of shared clonotypes between healthy human individuals. Assay used: immunoSEQ multiplex PCR; TCRdb lists only in-frame clones, some missing. Here the sample spans about 2.3 million clones, around 93% being singletons. The material sequenced was naive CD4+ T cells from PBMCs. This sample's subset: CD45RA+ positively selected. The origin of the receptors is a man aged 18 to 30 in good health. Some clones in this sample may be carry-over from other donors' samples.

The chain recombines TRBV5-1 with TRBJ2-2, with unresolved D. Germline CDR1 is SGHRS and CDR2 is YFSETQ. The CDR3 loop spans 16 amino acids. Trimming cost V 2 bases and J 6 bases, with 17 bases left between them. In DNA form, the CDR3 reads TGCGCCAGCAGCTTCGGCCTACCAATTAGTCCCGGGGAGCTGTTTTTT. It is translated as CASSFGLPISPGELFF.

The chain is built from TRBV6-4 and TRBJ1-5; D is unclear. Germline lookup yields CDR1 MRHNA and CDR2 SNTAGT. Trimming took 4 bases from V and 7 from J, leaving 11 bases between them. CDR3 length: 13 residues. This CDR3 reads CASSAEVRQPQHF. The CDR3 nucleotides read TGTGCCAGCAGTGCGGAGGTTCGGCAGCCCCAGCATTTT.

The rearrangement uses TRBV28 and TRBJ2-2, with D maybe TRBD1 (6 bases). Germline-derived CDR1 and CDR2 are MDHEN and SYDVKM. V lost 5 bases to trimming and J lost 0 bases, with 10 bases between them. The CDR3 has 15 residues. The CDR3 DNA is TGTGCCAGCAGTAAGGGACAATCGAACACCGGGGAGCTGTTTTTT. Amino acid sequence: CASSKGQSNTGELFF.

This chain links TRBV6-1 with TRBJ2-7; 7 bases are a match to TRBD1. J gave up 2 bases and V 8 bases, and 9 bases lay outside the gene matches. Germline values: CDR1 MNHNS, CDR2 SASEGT. The CDR3 is 14 residues long. This CDR3 is CASLPRQGPYEQYF. The DNA for the CDR3 is TGTGCCAGCCTTCCGAGACAGGGCCCCTACGAGCAGTACTTC.

This clone has only one observation. Other DNA sequences in the sample encode the same CDR3. This chain links TRBV28 with TRBJ2-7, with 9 nucleotides matching TRBD1. J was trimmed by 7 bases and V by 6 bases; bases with no gene match: 7. The CDR3 has 13 amino acids. The germline V gene has CDR1 MDHEN and CDR2 SYDVKM. This CDR3 is CASSLNRGREQYF. In DNA form, the CDR3 reads TGTGCCAGCAGCCTGAACAGGGGGCGGGAGCAGTACTTC.

V and J are TRBV28 and TRBJ2-5; D is perhaps TRBD1 or TRBD2 (5 bases each). V was pared by 6 bases and J by 2 bases, with 10 bases between. Germline V CDR1 and CDR2: MDHEN, SYDVKM. CDR3 length equals 13 residues. CDR3 sequence: CASSPWGQETQYF. Written as DNA, the CDR3 is TGTGCCAGCAGCCCGTGGGGGCAAGAGACCCAGTACTTC.

This clone appeared a single time. The V call is TRBV7-9, the J call TRBJ1-3; D possibly corresponds to TRBD1 (6 bases). Germline values: CDR1 SEHNR, CDR2 FQNEAQ (reference sequence). CDR3 size: 17 residues. V dropped 5 bases and J dropped 1 base, with 18 bases sitting between them. CDR3 coding DNA: TGTGCCAGCAGCCTAGATACTCAGGGGAGATCTGGAAACACCATATATTTT. It yields the protein CASSLDTQGRSGNTIYF.

This clone was seen only a few times. V is TRBV2 and J is TRBJ1-1; no clear D. V lost 1 base to trimming and J lost 2 bases, with 8 bases between them. The CDR3 is 14 residues long. Germline-derived CDR1 and CDR2 are SNHLY and FYNNEI. CDR3 coding DNA: TGTGCCAGCAGTGAAGGGAGAAGTAACACTGAAGCTTTCTTT. Its translation: CASSEGRSNTEAFF.

The rearrangement links TRBV5-4 to TRBJ2-3, with D perhaps matching TRBD2 (6 bases). Germline CDR1 reads SGHNT; CDR2 reads YYREEE (reference sequence). The CDR3 has 16 residues. Trimming shortened V by 1 base and J by 0 bases, and 12 bases separated the two germline ends. The CDR3 here is CASSLSRGSSTDTQYF. CDR3 coding DNA: TGTGCCAGCAGCTTGAGTCGGGGGTCTAGCACAGATACGCAGTATTTT. Variable domain in full (rest from reference TRBV5-4 and TRBJ2-3): ETGVTQSPTHLIKTRGQQVTLRCSSQSGHNTVSWYQQALGQGPQFIFQYYREEENGRGNFPPRFSGLQFPNYSSELNVNALELDDSALYLCASSLSRGSSTDTQYFGPGTRLTVL.

This chain uses TRBV7-2 with TRBJ1-1; D is undetermined. The germline V gene encodes CDR1 SGHTA and CDR2 FQGNSA. V was pared by 0 bases and J by 5 bases, with 7 bases between. The CDR3 is 13 amino acids. As DNA, the CDR3 is TGTGCCAGCAGCTTAGCATGGATGACTGAAGCTTTCTTT. This translates into CASSLAWMTEAFF.

The chain couples TRBV5-1 to TRBJ1-1; D remains unclear. The germline CDR1 and CDR2 sequences are SGHRS and YFSETQ. Trimming cost V 0 bases and J 3 bases, with 15 bases left between them. CDR3 size: 16 residues. As DNA, the CDR3 is TGCGCCAGCAGCTTGGTGTCACCAAGGGTTTACACTGAAGCTTTCTTT. Amino acid sequence: CASSLVSPRVYTEAFF.

The chain couples TRBV29-1 to TRBJ2-5, with D possibly being TRBD1 (6 bases). Looked up from germline, CDR1 is SQVTM and CDR2 is ANQGSEA. Trimming left V 1 base short and J 11 bases short, with 20 bases between. The CDR3 is 14 amino acids. The DNA for the CDR3 is TGCAGCGTTGAAGGAGTCAGGGGTGGTTGGGAGCAGTACTTC. It is translated as CSVEGVRGGWEQYF.

The chain has TRBV5-4 and TRBJ1-3; the D is unclear. Germline V gene sequence: CDR1 SGHNT, CDR2 YYREEE (reference sequence). V was cut by 4 bases and J by 0 bases, with 8 bases left in between. CDR3 length: 14 residues. The CDR3, as DNA: TGTGCCAGCAGCCCTGGGATCTCTGGAAACACCATATATTTT. Translated: CASSPGISGNTIYF.

The count of this clone is one. Its ends do not fully match the called genes, so a read error is possible. The chain couples TRBV5-4 to TRBJ1-2; D remains ambiguous. This CDR3 has 16 amino acids. Per the germline V gene, CDR1 is SGHNT and CDR2 is YYREEE (reference sequence). The CDR3 is CASSQDLFAERGGYTF. DNA for the CDR3: TGCGCCAGCAGCCAAGATCTCTTTGCGGAAAGAGGAGGCTACACCTTC.

This clone was found once. The chain uses TRBV11-2 and TRBJ2-5; D gene uncertain. This CDR3 comprises 14 residues. V lost 5 bases and J 1 base, leaving 11 bases between the germline ends. CDR1 is SGHAT, CDR2 FQNNGV, per germline. The CDR3 sequence is CASSPMWAQETQYF. The CDR3 DNA reads as TGTGCCAGCAGCCCAATGTGGGCCCAAGAGACCCAGTACTTC.

Worth noting for this clone: The same CDR3 is also encoded by other DNA sequences in this sample. The genes are TRBV5-4 and TRBJ2-5; D is tentatively TRBD1 or TRBD2 (5 bases each). CDR1 and CDR2 (germline): SGHNT, YYREEE (reference sequence). The CDR3 is 14 residues long. The germline V and J ends were trimmed by 0 bases and 4 bases, with 10 bases remaining between them. The DNA for the CDR3 is TGTGCCAGCAGCTTGGCCGGGGCTCCAGAGACCCAGTACTTC. Protein: CASSLAGAPETQYF.

This chain joins TRBV5-1 and TRBJ2-7; TRBD1 aligns across 7 bases. The length of the CDR3 is 13 residues. With V trimmed by 3 bases and J by 5 bases, 5 bases remained unmatched. CDR1 and CDR2 (germline): SGHRS, YFSETQ. The CDR3: CASSWTGSDEQYF. CDR3 DNA sequence: TGCGCCAGCAGCTGGACAGGTAGCGACGAGCAGTACTTC.

The V call is TRBV4-2, the J call TRBJ2-3, with 9 nucleotides matching TRBD2. V trimming: 5 bases; J trimming: 3 bases; junction bases outside the gene matches: 12. The V gene's germline CDR1 is LGHNA and CDR2 YNFKEQ. The CDR3 consists of 17 residues. The CDR3 here is CASSGGSGSGRTDTQYF. The CDR3 region has the DNA TGTGCCAGCAGCGGGGGTAGCGGGAGCGGGAGGACAGATACGCAGTATTTT.

This chain joins TRBV27 and TRBJ1-2, with 9 bases aligning to TRBD1. V lost 6 bases, J lost 2 bases, and 4 bases stayed unmatched. Germline V gene data show CDR1 as MNHEY and CDR2 as SMNVEV (reference sequence). CDR3 length: 14 residues. CDR3 amino acids: CASSQQGANYGYTF. The CDR3 coding sequence is TGTGCCAGCAGCCAACAGGGGGCAAACTATGGCTACACCTTC.